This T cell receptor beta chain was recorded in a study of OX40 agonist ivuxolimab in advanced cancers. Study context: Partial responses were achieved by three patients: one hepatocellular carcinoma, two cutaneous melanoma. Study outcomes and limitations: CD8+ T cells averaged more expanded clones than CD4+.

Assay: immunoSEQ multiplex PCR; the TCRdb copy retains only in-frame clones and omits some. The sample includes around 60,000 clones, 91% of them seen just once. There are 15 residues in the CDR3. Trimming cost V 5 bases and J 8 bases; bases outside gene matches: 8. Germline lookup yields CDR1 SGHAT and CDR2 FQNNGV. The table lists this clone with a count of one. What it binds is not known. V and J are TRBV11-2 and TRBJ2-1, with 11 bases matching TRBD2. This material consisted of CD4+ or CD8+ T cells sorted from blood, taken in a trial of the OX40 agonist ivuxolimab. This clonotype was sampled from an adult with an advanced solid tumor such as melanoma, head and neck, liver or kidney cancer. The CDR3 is CASSALAGVRHEQFF. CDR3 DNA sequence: TGTGCCAGCAGCGCACTAGCGGGAGTTCGCCATGAGCAGTTCTTC.